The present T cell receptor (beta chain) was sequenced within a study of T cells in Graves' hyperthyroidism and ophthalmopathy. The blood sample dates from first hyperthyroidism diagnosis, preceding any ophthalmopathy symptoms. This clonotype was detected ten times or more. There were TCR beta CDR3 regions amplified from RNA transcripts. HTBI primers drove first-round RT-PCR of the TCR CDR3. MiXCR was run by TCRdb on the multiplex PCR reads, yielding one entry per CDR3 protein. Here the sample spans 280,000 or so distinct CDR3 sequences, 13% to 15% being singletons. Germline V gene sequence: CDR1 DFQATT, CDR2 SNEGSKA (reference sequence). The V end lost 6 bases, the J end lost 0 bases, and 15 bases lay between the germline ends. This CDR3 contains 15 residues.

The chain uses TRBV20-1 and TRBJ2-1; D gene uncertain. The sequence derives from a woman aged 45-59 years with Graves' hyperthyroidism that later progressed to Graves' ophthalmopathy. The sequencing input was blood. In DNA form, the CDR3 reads TGCAGTGCCATCTTCAAAACTGGCTCCTACAATGAGCAGTTCTTC. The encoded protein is CSAIFKTGSYNEQFF.